Following are 22 T cell receptor beta chains from one sample sequenced in a study of blood T cell repertoires in COVID-19. The protocol was immunoSEQ multiplex PCR, while the TCRdb copy is restricted to in-frame clones and leaves out a portion. Of more than 15,000 clones listed, approximately 90% are singletons. The sequenced material came from peripheral blood. The source of these receptors is a woman aged 55-69 years with active COVID-19.

As DNA, the CDR3 is TGTGCCACCAGCAGAGATCCAGGGGGCGATGGTCAAAATGAGCAGTTCTTC. As protein: CATSRDPGGDGQNEQFF. The J gene is TRBJ2-1, the V gene TRBV15, with TRBD1 matching over 8 bases. This CDR3 region has 17 residues. After removal of 0 bases from V and 7 bases from J, the junction contained 11 bases not matched to a gene. The germline V gene encodes CDR1 LNHNV and CDR2 YYDKDF (reference sequence).

The rearrangement joins TRBV5-5 to TRBJ1-1; 8 nucleotides align to TRBD1. CDR1 and CDR2 (germline): SGHKS, YYEKEE (reference sequence). Losses at the gene ends were 0 bases for V and 4 bases for J; bases not matched to a gene: 2. The CDR3 runs to 14 residues. This CDR3 reads CASSLADRGTEAFF. In nucleotides, the CDR3 is TGTGCCAGCAGCTTGGCCGACAGGGGCACTGAAGCTTTCTTT.

This clone was detected only once. DNA for the CDR3: TGCGCCAGCAGCTTAAGACAGGGGCTGAACACTGAAGCTTTCTTT. Protein: CASSLRQGLNTEAFF. This sequence joins TRBV5-1 and TRBJ1-1; 8 bases fit TRBD1. Germline CDR1 is SGHRS and CDR2 is YFSETQ. V dropped 2 bases and J dropped 0; count of bases not matched to a gene: 3. The CDR3 length is 15 residues.

V and J are TRBV7-8 and TRBJ1-5; perhaps TRBD1 as D (5 bases). The V and J ends lost 5 bases and 9 bases respectively, with 11 bases between them. The CDR3 is 12 amino acids. Germline loops: CDR1 SGHVS, CDR2 FQNEAQ. CDR3 nucleotide sequence: TGTGCCAGCAGCCCAGGGATGGCGCCCCAGCATTTT. Translation: CASSPGMAPQHF.

V gene TRBV5-1 combines with J gene TRBJ2-1, with 9 bases fitting TRBD2. CDR3 length: 16 residues. The germline CDR1 and CDR2 sequences are SGHRS and YFSETQ. V was pared by 2 bases and J by 8 bases, with 11 bases of the junction left unmatched. CDR3 protein: CASSLTGTSSLDEQFF. Here the CDR3 DNA reads TGCGCCAGCAGCTTAACCGGGACTAGCTCCCTGGATGAGCAGTTCTTC.

CDR3 sequence (DNA): TGTGCCAGTAGTATCCGTAGGAGCTCCTACGAGCAGTACTTC. This encodes CASSIRRSSYEQYF. This rearrangement joins TRBV19 to TRBJ2-7; no firm D call. The CDR3 has 14 residues. The germline V and J ends were trimmed by 3 bases and 0 bases, with 9 bases remaining between them. Looked up from germline, CDR1 is LNHDA and CDR2 is SQIVND (reference sequence).

The chain carries TRBV5-1 and TRBJ2-1; TRBD2 matches at 8 bases. The CDR3 length is 17 residues. Losses at the gene ends were 2 bases for V and 3 bases for J; bases not matched to a gene: 10. The germline V gene has CDR1 SGHRS and CDR2 YFSETQ. The CDR3 DNA reads as TGCGCCAGCAGCTTCATCGGTTCGCGGGGGGTCTACAATGAGCAGTTCTTC. Its protein is CASSFIGSRGVYNEQFF.

The V gene is TRBV6-2 or TRBV6-3, the J gene TRBJ1-1; 8 bases are a match to TRBD1. The CDR3 is 11 residues long. Germline CDR1 and CDR2: MNHEY and SVGEGT. The V gene end was trimmed by 5 bases and the J gene end by 8 bases; junction bases not matched to a gene: 1. CDR3 bases: TGTGCCAGCAGTCGGGACAGGGAAGCTTTCTTT. Protein sequence: CASSRDREAFF.

The chain links TRBV4-1 to TRBJ2-2; TRBD1 agrees at 8 bases. The V gene's germline CDR1 is MGHRA and CDR2 YSYEKL. The CDR3 totals 19 residues. V dropped 5 bases and J dropped 0; count of bases not matched to a gene: 14. In DNA, the CDR3 is TGCGCCAGCAGCGCCGCGACAGGGGCAAGTTTCGCGAACACCGGGGAGCTGTTTTTT. Its translation is CASSAATGASFANTGELFF.

The gene calls are TRBV4-1 and TRBJ1-1; no firm D call. The germline CDR1 and CDR2 sequences are MGHRA and YSYEKL. The V and J ends lost 1 base and 5 bases respectively, with 14 bases between them. This CDR3 region has 15 residues. The DNA for the CDR3 is TGCGCCAGCAGCCAAGTTGAGGGAATAAAAACTGAAGCTTTCTTT. Translation: CASSQVEGIKTEAFF.

The chain couples TRBV9 to TRBJ2-5, with 10 bases matching TRBD1. Germline CDR1 reads SGDLS; CDR2 reads YYNGEE. Trimming took 3 bases from V and 1 from J; bases not matched to a gene: 9. The CDR3 extends over 17 amino acids. The CDR3 sequence: CASSAGGGTGAQETQYF. Here the CDR3 DNA reads TGTGCCAGCAGCGCTGGGGGTGGGACAGGGGCCCAAGAGACCCAGTACTTC.

The chain has TRBV5-1 and TRBJ2-1; TRBD1 matches at 7 bases. V lost 3 bases, J lost 1 base, and 10 bases stayed unmatched. The CDR3 sequence is 17 residues long. Germline CDR1 reads SGHRS; CDR2 reads YFSETQ. This CDR3 reads CASSWENRDRSYNEQFF. In DNA, the CDR3 is TGCGCCAGCAGCTGGGAGAACCGGGACAGATCCTACAATGAGCAGTTCTTC.

J is TRBJ2-1 and V is TRBV7-6; D unresolved. V lost 5 bases and J 5 bases, leaving 7 bases between the germline ends. Germline assignment: CDR1 SGHVS and CDR2 FNYEAQ. The CDR3 is made up of 12 amino acids. The CDR3 protein is CASSPINNEQFF. The CDR3 coding sequence is TGTGCCAGCAGCCCTATCAACAATGAGCAGTTCTTC.

The chain combines TRBV7-9 with TRBJ1-1; D is perhaps TRBD1 (6 bases). V was trimmed by 5 bases and J by 5 bases, leaving 18 bases between them. From germline, CDR1 is SEHNR and CDR2 FQNEAQ (reference sequence). The CDR3 is made up of 15 amino acids. The CDR3 sequence is CASSQGSVKGTEAFF. DNA for the CDR3: TGTGCCAGCAGCCAGGGGAGCGTGAAGGGGACTGAAGCTTTCTTT.

The gene calls are TRBV9 and TRBJ2-2; no reliable D call. Germline CDR1 and CDR2: SGDLS and YYNGEE. The V end was cut by 3 bases, the J end by 8 bases, with 8 bases between. There are 12 residues in the CDR3. CDR3 region: CASSGLGGELFF. The CDR3 nucleotides are TGTGCCAGCAGCGGACTTGGGGGGGAGCTGTTTTTT.

J is TRBJ1-2 and V is TRBV11-2; no reliable D call. CDR3 size: 16 residues. V was trimmed by 4 bases and J by 0 bases, leaving 15 bases between them. Germline loops: CDR1 SGHAT, CDR2 FQNNGV. This chain's CDR3 is CASSSLAGNANYGYTF. The CDR3, as DNA: TGTGCCAGCAGCTCCTTGGCCGGGAACGCTAACTATGGCTACACCTTC.

This clone has just one count. The chain joins TRBV3-1 (or the pseudogene TRBV3-2) to TRBJ2-2; 9 bases line up with TRBD2. This CDR3 comprises 16 residues. V trimming: 2 bases; J trimming: 2 bases; junction bases outside the gene matches: 3. Germline V CDR1 and CDR2: LGHDT, YNNKEL (reference sequence). The CDR3 here is CASSQPSGANTGELFF. The CDR3 DNA is TGTGCCAGCAGCCAACCTAGCGGGGCCAACACCGGGGAGCTGTTTTTT.

This chain joins TRBV6-5 and TRBJ1-2, with D unclear. The CDR3 is 13 residues long. V was clipped by 7 bases and J by 4 bases, with 13 bases between them. Germline CDR1 and CDR2: MNHEY and SVGAGI. Here the CDR3 reads CASKTKTGYGYTF. CDR3 sequence (DNA): TGTGCCAGCAAAACTAAGACGGGCTATGGCTACACCTTC.

The chain recombines TRBV7-8 with TRBJ2-1, with 7 bases lining up with TRBD2. The CDR3 contains 16 residues. V lost 2 bases to trimming and J lost 3 bases; unmatched junction nucleotides: 7. The germline V gene has CDR1 SGHVS and CDR2 FQNEAQ. CDR3 in DNA: TGTGCCAGCAGCTTACGGGAGGAGGCCCTCTACAATGAGCAGTTCTTC. Translated, it gives CASSLREEALYNEQFF.

This chain connects TRBV5-6 to TRBJ1-5, with D maybe TRBD1 (5 bases). This CDR3 is built from 16 residues. Trimming removed 1 base at V and 0 bases at J, with 11 bases between. Per germline, CDR1 SGHDT and CDR2 YYEEEE. The CDR3 loop is CASSLRTRDSNQPQHF. In DNA form, the CDR3 reads TGTGCCAGCAGCTTGAGGACACGCGATAGCAATCAGCCCCAGCATTTT.

This chain joins TRBV18 and TRBJ1-4; no clear D gene. The CDR3 loop spans 12 amino acids. Trimming left V 1 base short and J 15 bases short, with 12 bases between. Germline values: CDR1 KGHSH, CDR2 LQKENI. The CDR3 here is CASSPQREEVFF. The CDR3 nucleotides are TGTGCCAGCTCACCACAACGGGAGGAGGTGTTTTTT.

V usage is TRBV3-1 (or the pseudogene TRBV3-2) and J usage is TRBJ1-6; D unclear. Germline V gene sequence: CDR1 LGHDT, CDR2 YNNKEL (reference sequence). The ends were cut back, 0 bases at V and 9 bases at J, with 18 bases in the middle. This CDR3 comprises 17 residues. The CDR3 DNA reads as TGTGCCAGCAGCCAAGAAATCGGGTCCCCGGGGAGTTCACCCCTCCACTTT. Translating it yields CASSQEIGSPGSSPLHF.